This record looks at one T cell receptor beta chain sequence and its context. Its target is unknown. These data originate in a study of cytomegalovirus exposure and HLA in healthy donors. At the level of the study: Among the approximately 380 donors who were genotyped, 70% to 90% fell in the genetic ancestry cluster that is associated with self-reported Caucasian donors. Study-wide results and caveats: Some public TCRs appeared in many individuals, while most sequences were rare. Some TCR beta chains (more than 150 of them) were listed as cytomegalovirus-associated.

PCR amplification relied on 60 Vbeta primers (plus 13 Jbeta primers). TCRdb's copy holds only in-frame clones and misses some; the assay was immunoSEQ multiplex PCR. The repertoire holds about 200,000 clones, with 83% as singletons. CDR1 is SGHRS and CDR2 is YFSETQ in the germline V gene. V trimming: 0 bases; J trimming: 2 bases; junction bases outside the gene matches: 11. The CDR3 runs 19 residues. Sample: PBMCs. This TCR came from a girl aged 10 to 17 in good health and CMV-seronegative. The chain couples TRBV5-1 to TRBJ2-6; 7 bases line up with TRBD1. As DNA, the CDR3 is TGCGCCAGCAGCTTGGCCGGGACAGCTCTGTTTGCTGGGGCCAACGTCCTGACTTTC. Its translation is CASSLAGTALFAGANVLTF.